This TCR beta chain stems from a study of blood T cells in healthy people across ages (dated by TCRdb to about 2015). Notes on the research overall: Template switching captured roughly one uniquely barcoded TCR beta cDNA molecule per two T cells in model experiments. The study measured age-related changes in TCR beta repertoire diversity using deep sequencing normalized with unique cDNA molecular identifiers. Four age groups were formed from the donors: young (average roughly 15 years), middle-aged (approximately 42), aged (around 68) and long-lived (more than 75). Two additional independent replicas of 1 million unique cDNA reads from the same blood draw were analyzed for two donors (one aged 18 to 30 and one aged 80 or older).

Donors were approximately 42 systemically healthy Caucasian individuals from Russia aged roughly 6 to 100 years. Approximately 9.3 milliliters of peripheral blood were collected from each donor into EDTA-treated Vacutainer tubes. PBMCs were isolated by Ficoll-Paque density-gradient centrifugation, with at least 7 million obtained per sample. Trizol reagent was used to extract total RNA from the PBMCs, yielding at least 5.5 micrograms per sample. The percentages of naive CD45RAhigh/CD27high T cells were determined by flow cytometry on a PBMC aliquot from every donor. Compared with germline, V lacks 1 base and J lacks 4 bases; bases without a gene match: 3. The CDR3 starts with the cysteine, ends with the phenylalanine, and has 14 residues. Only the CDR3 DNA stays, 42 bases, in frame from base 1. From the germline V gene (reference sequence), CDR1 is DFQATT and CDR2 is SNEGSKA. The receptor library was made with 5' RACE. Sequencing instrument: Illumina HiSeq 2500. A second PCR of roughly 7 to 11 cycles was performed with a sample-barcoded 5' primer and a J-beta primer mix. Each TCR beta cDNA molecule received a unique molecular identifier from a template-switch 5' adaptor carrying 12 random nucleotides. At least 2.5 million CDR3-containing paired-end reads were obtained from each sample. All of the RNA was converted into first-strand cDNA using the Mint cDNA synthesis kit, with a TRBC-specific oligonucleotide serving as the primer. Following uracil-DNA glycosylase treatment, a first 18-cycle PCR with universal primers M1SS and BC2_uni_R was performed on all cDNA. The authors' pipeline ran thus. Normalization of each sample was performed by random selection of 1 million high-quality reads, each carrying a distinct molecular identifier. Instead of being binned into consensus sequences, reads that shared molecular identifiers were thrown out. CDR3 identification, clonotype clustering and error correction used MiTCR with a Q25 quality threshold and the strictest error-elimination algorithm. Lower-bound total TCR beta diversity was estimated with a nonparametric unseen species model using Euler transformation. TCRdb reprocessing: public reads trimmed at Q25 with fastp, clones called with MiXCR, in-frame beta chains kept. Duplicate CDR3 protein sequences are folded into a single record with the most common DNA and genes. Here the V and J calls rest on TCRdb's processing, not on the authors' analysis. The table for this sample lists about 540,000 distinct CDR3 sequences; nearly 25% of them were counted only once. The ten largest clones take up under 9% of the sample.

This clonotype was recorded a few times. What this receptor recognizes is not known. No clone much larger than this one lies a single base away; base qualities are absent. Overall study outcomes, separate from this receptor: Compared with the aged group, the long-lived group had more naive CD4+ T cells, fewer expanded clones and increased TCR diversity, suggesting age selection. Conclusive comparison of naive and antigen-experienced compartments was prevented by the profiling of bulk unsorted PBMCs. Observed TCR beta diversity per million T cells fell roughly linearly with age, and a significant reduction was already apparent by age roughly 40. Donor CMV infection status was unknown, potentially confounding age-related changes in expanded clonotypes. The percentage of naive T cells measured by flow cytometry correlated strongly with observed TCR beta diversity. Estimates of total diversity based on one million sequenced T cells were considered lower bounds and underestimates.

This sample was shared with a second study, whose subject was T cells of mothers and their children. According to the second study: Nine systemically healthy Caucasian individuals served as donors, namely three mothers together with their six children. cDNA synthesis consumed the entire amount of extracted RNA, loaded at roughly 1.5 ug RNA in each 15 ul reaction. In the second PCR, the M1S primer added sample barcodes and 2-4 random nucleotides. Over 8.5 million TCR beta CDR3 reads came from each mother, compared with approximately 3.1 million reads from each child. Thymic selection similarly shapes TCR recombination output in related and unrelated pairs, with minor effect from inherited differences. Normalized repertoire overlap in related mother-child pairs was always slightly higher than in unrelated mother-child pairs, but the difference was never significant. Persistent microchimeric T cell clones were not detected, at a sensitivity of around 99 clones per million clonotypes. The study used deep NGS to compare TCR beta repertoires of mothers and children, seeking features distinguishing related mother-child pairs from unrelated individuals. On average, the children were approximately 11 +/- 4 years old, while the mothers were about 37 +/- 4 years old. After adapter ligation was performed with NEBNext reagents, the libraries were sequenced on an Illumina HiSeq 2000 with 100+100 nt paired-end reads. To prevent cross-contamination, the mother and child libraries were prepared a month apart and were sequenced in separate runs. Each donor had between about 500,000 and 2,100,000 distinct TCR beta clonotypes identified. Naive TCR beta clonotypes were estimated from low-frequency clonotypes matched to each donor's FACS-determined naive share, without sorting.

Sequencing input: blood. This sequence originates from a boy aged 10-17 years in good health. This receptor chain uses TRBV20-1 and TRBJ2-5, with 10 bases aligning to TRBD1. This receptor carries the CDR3 CSARGGTGVETQYF. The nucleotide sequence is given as TGCAGTGCTAGAGGCGGGACAGGGGTAGAGACCCAGTACTTC.